This entry is about one TCR beta chain. CDR1 is SQVTM, CDR2 ANQGSEA, per germline. The CDR3 contains 12 residues. Trimming pared 7 bases from V and 3 bases from J, leaving 13 bases between. The data were obtained in a study of OX40 agonist ivuxolimab in advanced cancers. Study overall: Hepatocellular carcinoma, melanoma, renal cell or head and neck cancer occurred in dose-escalation patients.

The protocol was immunoSEQ multiplex PCR, while the TCRdb copy is restricted to in-frame clones and leaves out a portion. The repertoire holds around 98,000 clones, with about 83% as singletons. The origin of this receptor is an adult with an advanced solid tumor such as melanoma, head and neck, liver or kidney cancer. Sequenced material: CD4+ or CD8+ T cells sorted from blood, taken in a trial of the OX40 agonist ivuxolimab. V usage is TRBV29-1 and J usage is TRBJ2-7, with D possibly being TRBD1 (5 bases). The CDR3 region has the DNA TGCAGCGGGGGCGGTAGTTTCTACGAGCAGTACTTC. Its protein product is CSGGGSFYEQYF.